Listed below are T cell receptor beta chains from one sample, sequenced in a study of graft-versus-host responses after intestinal transplantation. Their specific antigens are unknown. Repertoires were generated with immunoSEQ multiplex PCR, while TCRdb's copy carries only in-frame clones and drops some. The repertoire holds around 100,000 clones, roughly 87% seen once, with 0.9% in the top ten. This specimen was unstimulated CD4+ T cells sorted from spleen or lymph node cells, taken before intestinal transplant. The receptors were sampled from a human donor who received an intestinal transplant. Both conserved end residues are part of each CDR3.

J,V,CDR3
TRBJ2-1,TRBV5-1,CASSLHLAESSYNEQFF
TRBJ2-7,TRBV2,CASSSLAGLNEQYF
TRBJ1-4,TRBV4-2,CASSQEGATNEKLFF
TRBJ2-5,TRBV5-4,CASSLKAEETQYF
TRBJ1-6,TRBV11-2,CASSLYAGGSYNSPLHF
TRBJ1-1,TRBV4-1,CASSQDSTGLWTEAFF
TRBJ2-7,TRBV18,CASSPTRGYEQYF
TRBJ1-2,TRBV7-9,CASSPDNYGYTF
TRBJ2-5,TRBV18,CASSLPGFRIQETQYF
TRBJ2-2,TRBV5-1,CASSLSASNTGELFF
TRBJ1-2,TRBV7-2,CASKVGGTGTNYGYTF
TRBJ2-1,TRBV30,CAWIAQRGVSYNEQFF
TRBJ1-2,TRBV4-1,CASSQPWGNYGYTF
TRBJ2-5,TRBV6-6,CASSLSGRAGETQYF
TRBJ2-2,TRBV10-2,CASGFGELFF
TRBJ2-1,TRBV28,CASVPGLAYNEQFF
TRBJ2-5,TRBV4-1,CASSQAKRGTQETQYF
TRBJ1-1,TRBV15,CATSRDRVSNSEAFF
TRBJ2-5,TRBV5-3,CARSHRTPEETQYF
TRBJ2-7,TRBV30,CAWSSGYLSYEQYF
TRBJ2-3,TRBV30,CAWSRGTSGRASTDTQYF
TRBJ2-7,TRBV6-5,CASSYPLWGEQYF
TRBJ2-7,TRBV28,CASSSLGRTSSYEQYF
TRBJ2-3,TRBV11-2,CASSSTKRGRTDTQYF
TRBJ2-7,TRBV6-5,CASCTDGRGGREQYF
TRBJ2-3,TRBV19,CASRRGLASTDTQYF
TRBJ2-3,TRBV13,CASSSRGRGTDTQYF
TRBJ1-6,TRBV18,CASSPGTGYNSPLHF
TRBJ1-4,TRBV5-4,CASSPTGSTNEKLFF
TRBJ1-5,TRBV19,CASSIEFEGSQHF
TRBJ2-7,TRBV6-1,CASSEGWSEPAYEQYF
TRBJ2-1,TRBV5-1,CASSPTSGGYNEQFF
TRBJ2-5,TRBV4-1,CASSQDRGTSGGPIWETQYF
TRBJ2-7,TRBV11-2,CASTLAGGRKPYEQYF
TRBJ2-6,TRBV5-1,CASSLAGSSGANVLTF
TRBJ2-5,TRBV6-5,CSVADLLFQETQYF
TRBJ1-2,TRBV5-1,CASSHTTVGESYTF
TRBJ1-1,TRBV5-4,CASSSGGGDTEAFF
TRBJ2-1,TRBV4-1,CASSWSGTGYNEQFF
TRBJ1-2,TRBV5-4,CASSSASGAHHGYTF
TRBJ2-5,TRBV19,CASSWPSGSWRQETQYF
TRBJ1-5,TRBV7-2,CASSLFGNQPQHF
TRBJ2-1,TRBV29-1,CSVTQSGRGLYNEQFF
TRBJ2-3,TRBV19,CASSVGTDTQYF
TRBJ1-4,TRBV10-3,CAISDASTNEKLFF
TRBJ2-7,TRBV7-2,CASSFAVSYEQYF
TRBJ1-2,TRBV6-5,CASSWDRHGYTF
TRBJ2-5,TRBV10-3,CAISEPGGGQETQYF
TRBJ1-6,TRBV2,CASRGESINSPLHF
TRBJ2-3,TRBV7-3,CASSPKRRGGGTDTQYF
TRBJ2-3,TRBV5-5,CASSPNTLAGVADTQYF
TRBJ1-2,TRBV10-2,CASSSQGLLFFGISGGYTF
TRBJ1-2,TRBV7-2,CASSPEVGNGYTF
TRBJ1-5,TRBV5-1,CASSPKRQHNENQPQHF
TRBJ2-7,TRBV5-4,CASSSQSRDSPYEQYF
TRBJ2-5,TRBV2,CASSVDRIETQYF
TRBJ1-1,TRBV5-6,CASSRDTKNTEAFF
TRBJ1-2,TRBV19,CASSMRGAGYTF
TRBJ2-3,TRBV5-4,CASSFGGGPSWADTQYF